What follows is one T cell receptor (beta chain) and its context. Its antigen is currently unknown. This sample was included in a study of T cells after posttransplantation cyclophosphamide. The CDR3 extends over 13 amino acids. With 2 bases removed from V and 2 bases from J, the gap between germline ends came to 9 bases. Germline V CDR1 and CDR2: GTSNPN, SVGIG (reference sequence). Overall study results and limits: Skin or GI-infiltrating T cells shared few TRB sequences with blood.

Produced via immunoSEQ multiplex PCR; TCRdb's table is partial and in-frame only. The sample records about 46,000 clones, roughly nine tenths being singletons. The sample consisted of PBMCs. J is TRBJ2-5 and V is TRBV30; D is ambiguous. The TCR was taken from a woman aged 50 to 60 in good health and a related stem cell transplant donor. In DNA form, the CDR3 reads TGTGCCTGGAGTTATAACAGACAAGAGACCCAGTACTTC. This sequence encodes CAWSYNRQETQYF.